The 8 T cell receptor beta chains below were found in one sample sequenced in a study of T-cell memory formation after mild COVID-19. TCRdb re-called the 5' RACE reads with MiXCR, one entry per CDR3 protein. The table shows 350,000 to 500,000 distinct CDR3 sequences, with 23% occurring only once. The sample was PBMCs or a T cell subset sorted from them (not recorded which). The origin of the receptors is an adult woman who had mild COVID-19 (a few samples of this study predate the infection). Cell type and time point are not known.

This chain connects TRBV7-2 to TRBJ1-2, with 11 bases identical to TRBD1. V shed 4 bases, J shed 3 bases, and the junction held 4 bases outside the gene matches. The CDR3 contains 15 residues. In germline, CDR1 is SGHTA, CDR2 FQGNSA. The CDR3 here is CASSWAGQGDYGYTF. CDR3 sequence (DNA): TGTGCCAGCAGCTGGGCGGGACAGGGGGACTATGGCTACACCTTC.

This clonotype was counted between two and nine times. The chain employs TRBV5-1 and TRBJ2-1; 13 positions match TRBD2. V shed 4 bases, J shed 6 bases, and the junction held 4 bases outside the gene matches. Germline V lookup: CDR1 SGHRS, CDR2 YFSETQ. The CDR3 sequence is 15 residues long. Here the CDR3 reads CASSQGLAGPNEQFF. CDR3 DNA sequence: TGCGCCAGCAGCCAGGGACTAGCGGGGCCCAATGAGCAGTTCTTC. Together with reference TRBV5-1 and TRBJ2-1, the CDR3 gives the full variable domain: KAGVTQTPRYLIKTRGQQVTLSCSPISGHRSVSWYQQTPGQGLQFLFEYFSETQRNKGNFPGRFSGRQFSNSRSEMNVSTLELGDSALYLCASSQGLAGPNEQFFGPGTRLTVL.

CDR3 sequence (DNA): TGTGCCTGGAGTGTATCAACAGGAAATACGCAGTATTTT. This sequence encodes CAWSVSTGNTQYF. The chain carries TRBV30 and TRBJ2-3; possibly TRBD1 for D (5 bases). The CDR3 runs to 13 residues. Germline V gives CDR1 GTSNPN, CDR2 SVGIG (reference sequence). V gave up 0 bases and J gave up 7 bases, with 11 bases separating them.

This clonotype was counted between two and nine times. CDR3 in amino acids: CASSTTGWIANEQYF. The CDR3 DNA follows: TGTGCCAGCAGCACGACTGGGTGGATTGCCAACGAGCAGTACTTC. The chain is built from TRBV11-3 and TRBJ2-7; D unclear. Per germline, CDR1 SGHNT and CDR2 YENEEA. The CDR3 runs 15 residues. V shed 5 bases and J shed 5 bases, with 19 bases lying between them.

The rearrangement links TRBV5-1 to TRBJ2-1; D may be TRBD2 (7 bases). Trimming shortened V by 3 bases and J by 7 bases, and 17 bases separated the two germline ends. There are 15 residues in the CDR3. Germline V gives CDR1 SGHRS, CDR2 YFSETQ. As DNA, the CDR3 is TGCGCCAGCAGCTCCAAGGGGGGGCGGAAGAATGAGCAGTTCTTC. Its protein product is CASSSKGGRKNEQFF.

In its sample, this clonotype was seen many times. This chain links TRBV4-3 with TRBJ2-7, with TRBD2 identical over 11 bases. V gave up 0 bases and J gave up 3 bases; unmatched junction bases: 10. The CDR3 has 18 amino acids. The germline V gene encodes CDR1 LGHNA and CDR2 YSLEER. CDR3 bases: TGCGCCAGCAGCCAAGATCTTGCGGGACTAGCGGCACACTACGAGCAGTACTTC. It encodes CASSQDLAGLAAHYEQYF.

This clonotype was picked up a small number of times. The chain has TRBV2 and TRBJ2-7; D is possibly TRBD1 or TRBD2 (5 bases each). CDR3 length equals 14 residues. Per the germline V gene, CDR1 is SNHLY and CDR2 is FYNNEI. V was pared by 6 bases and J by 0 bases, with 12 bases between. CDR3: CASRPGRSSYEQYF. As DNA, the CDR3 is TGTGCCAGCAGACCGGGACGTAGCTCCTACGAGCAGTACTTC.

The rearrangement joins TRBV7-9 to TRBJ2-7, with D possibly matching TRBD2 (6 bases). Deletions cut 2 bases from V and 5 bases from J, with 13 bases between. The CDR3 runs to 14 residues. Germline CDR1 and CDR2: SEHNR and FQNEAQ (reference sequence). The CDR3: CASSLTGTLDEQYF. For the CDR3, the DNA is TGTGCCAGCAGCTTAACCGGGACTCTGGACGAGCAGTACTTC.